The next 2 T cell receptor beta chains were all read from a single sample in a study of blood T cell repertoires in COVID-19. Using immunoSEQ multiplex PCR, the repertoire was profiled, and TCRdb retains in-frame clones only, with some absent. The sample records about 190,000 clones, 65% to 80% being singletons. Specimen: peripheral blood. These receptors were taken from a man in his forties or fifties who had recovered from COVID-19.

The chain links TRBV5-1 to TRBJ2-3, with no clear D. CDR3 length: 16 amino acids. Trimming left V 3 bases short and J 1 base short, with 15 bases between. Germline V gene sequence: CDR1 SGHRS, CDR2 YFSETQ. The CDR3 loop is CASSSIFAGRTDTQYF. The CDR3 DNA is TGCGCCAGCAGCTCGATATTTGCAGGTCGCACAGATACGCAGTATTTT.

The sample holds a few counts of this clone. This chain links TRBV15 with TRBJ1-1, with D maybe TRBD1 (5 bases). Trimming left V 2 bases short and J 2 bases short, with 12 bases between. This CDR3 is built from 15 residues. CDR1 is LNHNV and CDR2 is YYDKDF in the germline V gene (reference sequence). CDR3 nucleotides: TGTGCCACCAGCAGAAAGCAAACAGGCAACACTGAAGCTTTCTTT. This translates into CATSRKQTGNTEAFF.